This TCR beta chain was retrieved from a study of T cell repertoires in cytomegalovirus infection. Whole-study context: HLA-B-restricted CMV epitopes that are well studied were used alongside recently identified HLA-C-restricted ones.

MiXCR, applied by TCRdb to the reads, yields one record per CDR3 protein. The sample shows roughly 280,000 distinct CDR3 sequences, under 25% of them seen only once. Trimming took 4 bases from V and 5 from J; bases not matched to a gene: 12. There are 18 residues in the CDR3. CDR1 SGHTA and CDR2 FQGNSA come from the germline V gene. This clonotype came up many times. Its antigen is not identified. The specimen comprised cultured PBMCs, sampled from culture after CMV antigen stimulation. This receptor was identified in a human donor in good health (CMV status not recorded). Some clones in this sample may be carry-over from other donors' samples. The chain is built from TRBV7-2 and TRBJ2-2; 11 positions agree with TRBD2. The CDR3 spells CASSSRRLAGGGTGELFF. The CDR3 coding sequence is TGTGCCAGCAGCTCAAGGAGGCTAGCGGGAGGTGGTACCGGGGAGCTGTTTTTT.